The TCR beta chain described here comes from a study of T-cell memory formation after mild COVID-19 (dated by TCRdb to about 2021). About the study as a whole: TCR sequence clusters from the two donors were largely donor specific. T-cell clones expanding and contracting after mild COVID-19 in a couple of donors were tracked by longitudinal TCRalpha and TCRbeta repertoire sequencing. The cohort comprised two young, previously healthy adult volunteers, one female and one male.

V loses 4 bases, J loses 6 bases, and the germline ends lie 16 bases apart. The CDR3 holds 16 amino acids from the cysteine to the phenylalanine. The DNA shown is the 48-base CDR3, in frame from base 1. The germline V gene (reference sequence) sets CDR1 to LGHDT and CDR2 to YNNKEL. PBMCs were isolated by Ficoll-Paque density gradient centrifugation. Study-level results and caveats: SARS-CoV-2 specificity of the second-wave clones peaking on day 37 was not confirmed. Clones that contracted from day 15 to 85 showed balanced CD4/CD8 phenotypes, whereas a second wave of clones that expanded from day 15 to 37 leaned towards CD4+. Contracting CD4+ clones appeared mostly in the CM and EM memory subsets, whereas CD8+ clones were enriched in EMRA. The study covered only a couple of mild cases, and larger cohorts including severe cases with pre-infection samples were considered necessary. Some responding clones were detected in pre-infection memory, which suggested that pre-existing cross-reactive memory T cells had joined the SARS-CoV-2 response.

The instrument given in TCRdb is Illumina NovaSeq 6000. cDNA libraries for TCRalpha and TCRbeta were prepared by 5'RACE using constant-segment primers, with sample barcodes and unique molecular identifiers added. Trizol reagent was used to extract RNA from every sample. The libraries were amplified in two PCR steps, and the second step added a second sample barcode and Illumina TruSeq adapters. Sequencing of libraries was performed on an Illumina NovaSeq with 2 x 150 bp paired-end reads. For the original study's pipeline: Reads were demultiplexed and collapsed into UMI-guided consensus sequences with migec v1.2.7. With mixcr v2.1.11, UMI consensuses were aligned to TRA and TRB V and J templates and assembled into clonotypes. Expanded or contracted clonotypes were those called significant by both edgeR and NoisET, with noise models trained on biological replicates. For edgeR calls, the thresholds were a false discovery rate-adjusted p below 0.01 and a log2 fold-change of 1. As an exploratory analysis of dynamics, PCA with hierarchical clustering was applied to max-normalized trajectories of the 1000 most abundant clonotypes. Separately sequenced CD4+ and CD8+ repertoires were used to assign the CD4 or CD8 phenotype of responding clones. The raw public data were reprocessed by TCRdb itself: fastp quality trimming at Q25, MiXCR clonotype calling, in-frame beta chains only. Identical CDR3 proteins give one entry, which carries the most common genes and DNA. TCRdb, not the authors, supplied the V and J calls. This sample lists over 70,000 distinct CDR3 sequences; approximately 13% were detected once. The ten top clones hold about 26% of the sample.

As concerns this clonotype: The antigen it binds to is not known. No base quality values were provided; no much bigger clone lies one nucleotide off.

Sequenced: PBMCs or a T cell subset sorted from them (not recorded which). The V gene is TRBV3-1 and the J gene is TRBJ1-6; TRBD1 is a possible D gene, resting on 5 matching bases. The clonotype was recovered from an adult woman who had mild COVID-19 (a few samples of this study predate the infection). The sample titles of this study are shuffled in the database, so cell type and time point are left out; the donor was told from shared clones. At the DNA level, the sequence is TGTGCCAGCAGCCTCAGAGAAAGGGGTCGTAATTCACCCCTCCACTTT. Its translation is CASSLRERGRNSPLHF.